This TCR beta chain was profiled in a study of regulatory T cells in long-lasting Graves disease. This CDR3 has 15 amino acids. From germline, CDR1 is MDHEN and CDR2 SYDVKM. V was shortened by 4 bases and J by 1 base, with 13 bases between the two germline ends. The authors built TCR beta libraries using iRepertoire HTBI primers and Arm-PCR of CDR3 regions. Each CDR3 protein is one row after TCRdb ran MiXCR on the multiplex PCR reads. The data contain under 800,000 distinct CDR3 sequences, around 17% of them singletons. General study findings and limits: TRBV28 was favored in persistent disease, as were TRBJ1-2 and TRBJ2-5. Sharing of public clonotypes was greater in persistent patients (under 3,000) than in new patients (about 970).

This clonotype was seen repeatedly, ten times or more. The target antigen is unknown. The time point: newly diagnosed GD, antithyroid drugs for less than 3 months. PBMC-derived RNA was used for the TCR library. A further study also used this sample, focusing on T cells in Graves' hyperthyroidism and ophthalmopathy.

This chain joins TRBV28 and TRBJ2-5; D possibly corresponds to TRBD1 (5 bases). The receptor was isolated from a woman between 25 and 40 years old with Graves disease. The sample consisted of peripheral blood mononuclear cells (PBMCs), taken at new diagnosis, from a patient treated with antithyroid drugs. The CDR3 nucleotides read TGTGCCAGCAGTTCAGTCCGACAGATCCAAGAGACCCAGTACTTC. It codes for CASSSVRQIQETQYF.